These T cell receptor beta chains were read from a single sample in a study of blood T cells in healthy people across ages. TCRdb recomputed calls from the 5' RACE reads with MiXCR, one row per CDR3 protein. The sample contains 650,000 to 800,000 distinct CDR3 sequences, around two fifths of which appear only once. Sequencing was done on a sample of blood. Source of these receptors: a man in his sixties in good health. Both conserved end residues are part of each CDR3. The order of the fields is J gene, D gene, clone size, V gene, CDR3 DNA, CDR3 protein. A D gene is named only where the DNA matches it firmly. The size entry is marked missing in some rows and otherwise reads once, few, many or a size class.

j_call: TRBJ2-7; d_call: .; clone_size: few; v_call: TRBV11-1; cdr3_nt: TGTGCCAGCAGCTTACAAGGGGTTGGCTCCTACGAGCAGTACTTC; cdr3_aa: CASSLQGVGSYEQYF
j_call: TRBJ2-5; d_call: TRBD1; clone_size: .; v_call: TRBV5-5; cdr3_nt: TGTGCCAGCAACAACAGGGGTCACCAAGAGACCCAGTACTTC; cdr3_aa: CASNNRGHQETQYF
j_call: TRBJ1-4; d_call: .; clone_size: .; v_call: TRBV9; cdr3_nt: TGTGCCAGCAGCGTAGAGTCGGGTAATGAAAAACTGTTTTTT; cdr3_aa: CASSVESGNEKLFF
j_call: TRBJ1-6; d_call: .; clone_size: few; v_call: TRBV11-3; cdr3_nt: TGTGCCAGCAACTCAATGGGAAGGGATTCACCCCTCCACTTT; cdr3_aa: CASNSMGRDSPLHF
j_call: TRBJ2-1; d_call: .; clone_size: few; v_call: TRBV6-6; cdr3_nt: TGTGCCAGCAGTTACGGGAGCTCCTACAATGAGCAGTTCTTC; cdr3_aa: CASSYGSSYNEQFF
j_call: TRBJ2-3; d_call: TRBD2; clone_size: .; v_call: TRBV4-3; cdr3_nt: TGCGCCAGCAGCCAAGCGGGGGGGTACACAGATACGCAGTATTTT; cdr3_aa: CASSQAGGYTDTQYF
j_call: TRBJ2-5; d_call: TRBD2; clone_size: few; v_call: TRBV13; cdr3_nt: TGTGCCAGCAGCTTAGCCTTACTAGCGGGGGCGGAGACCCAGTACTTC; cdr3_aa: CASSLALLAGAETQYF
j_call: TRBJ1-2; d_call: TRBD1; clone_size: .; v_call: TRBV3-1; cdr3_nt: TGTGCCAGCAGCCAAGGGGGGCAGGACAGGAACTATGGCTACACCTTC; cdr3_aa: CASSQGGQDRNYGYTF
j_call: TRBJ1-4; d_call: .; clone_size: few; v_call: TRBV5-1; cdr3_nt: TGCGCCAGCAGCTTGAAGGGGTCCGAGAATGAAAAACTGTTTTTT; cdr3_aa: CASSLKGSENEKLFF
j_call: TRBJ2-4; d_call: TRBD1; clone_size: .; v_call: TRBV7-2; cdr3_nt: TGTGCCAGCAGCTTCCGGCAGGGGGAAGGGGCCAAAAACATTCAGTACTTC; cdr3_aa: CASSFRQGEGAKNIQYF
j_call: TRBJ2-7; d_call: TRBD2; clone_size: .; v_call: TRBV5-1; cdr3_nt: TGCGCCAGCAGCTTTATCGGGACTAGCGGCTACAATGAGCAGTACTTC; cdr3_aa: CASSFIGTSGYNEQYF
j_call: TRBJ2-7; d_call: TRBD1; clone_size: few; v_call: TRBV29-1; cdr3_nt: TGCAGCTGTATTTGGGACAGCATGGGCGAGCAGTACTTC; cdr3_aa: CSCIWDSMGEQYF
j_call: TRBJ2-7; d_call: .; clone_size: .; v_call: TRBV10-3; cdr3_nt: TGTGCCATCTGCCGGGACCAGGGGTCCTACGAGCAGTACTTC; cdr3_aa: CAICRDQGSYEQYF
j_call: TRBJ2-5; d_call: .; clone_size: few; v_call: TRBV3-1; cdr3_nt: TGTGCCAGCAGCCAAGAGCGCCAAGAGACCCAGTACTTC; cdr3_aa: CASSQERQETQYF
j_call: TRBJ1-2; d_call: .; clone_size: .; v_call: TRBV11-2; cdr3_nt: TGTGCCAGCAGCTTAGGGAATCCAATTGCTAACTATGGCTACACCTTC; cdr3_aa: CASSLGNPIANYGYTF
j_call: TRBJ1-2; d_call: .; clone_size: .; v_call: TRBV6-5; cdr3_nt: TGTGCCAGCAGCCCATTCAGGACAGCCAACTATGGCTACACCTTC; cdr3_aa: CASSPFRTANYGYTF
j_call: TRBJ2-5; d_call: .; clone_size: .; v_call: TRBV30; cdr3_nt: TGTGCCTCAAACGGCGGGACACAAGAGACCCAGTACTTC; cdr3_aa: CASNGGTQETQYF
j_call: TRBJ2-3; d_call: TRBD2; clone_size: .; v_call: TRBV12-3/TRBV12-4; cdr3_nt: TGTGCCAGCAGTTCGAAGCGGGGGGGGACAGATACGCAGTATTTT; cdr3_aa: CASSSKRGGTDTQYF
j_call: TRBJ2-7; d_call: .; clone_size: few; v_call: TRBV20-1; cdr3_nt: TGCAGTGCTATCAGGGCGAGAAGCTCCTACGAGCAGTACTTC; cdr3_aa: CSAIRARSSYEQYF
j_call: TRBJ1-1; d_call: .; clone_size: .; v_call: TRBV7-3; cdr3_nt: TGTGCCAGCAGCTGCAGGGTCAACACTGAAGCTTTCTTT; cdr3_aa: CASSCRVNTEAFF
j_call: TRBJ1-5; d_call: .; clone_size: .; v_call: TRBV20-1; cdr3_nt: TGCAGTGCCAGAGGGGGGCGGGAGCCCCAGCATTTT; cdr3_aa: CSARGGREPQHF
j_call: TRBJ1-2; d_call: TRBD1; clone_size: once; v_call: TRBV5-1; cdr3_nt: TGCGCCGGCAGCTTCGGACAGGGACGTAATGGCTACACCTTC; cdr3_aa: CAGSFGQGRNGYTF
j_call: TRBJ2-1; d_call: TRBD1; clone_size: .; v_call: TRBV5-1; cdr3_nt: TGCGCCAGCAGCGCGGGACAGGGGGCCTACAATGGGCAGTTCTTC; cdr3_aa: CASSAGQGAYNGQFF
j_call: TRBJ2-2; d_call: .; clone_size: .; v_call: TRBV21-1; cdr3_nt: TGTGCCAGCAGCCCTGACAGAGGAGAGAACACCGGGGAGCTGTTTTTT; cdr3_aa: CASSPDRGENTGELFF
j_call: TRBJ2-7; d_call: .; clone_size: few; v_call: TRBV5-1; cdr3_nt: TGCGCCAGCAGCTTCCTCGCCGGGACCAGCGAGCAGTACTTC; cdr3_aa: CASSFLAGTSEQYF
j_call: TRBJ2-5; d_call: TRBD2; clone_size: .; v_call: TRBV3-1; cdr3_nt: TGTGCCAGCAGCCAAAGGACTAGGGGTGAGCAGTACTTC; cdr3_aa: CASSQRTRGEQYF
j_call: TRBJ2-1; d_call: TRBD2; clone_size: .; v_call: TRBV3-1; cdr3_nt: TGTGCCAGCAGCCAACTAGCGGGGGGGCCGGTTGAGCAGTTCTTC; cdr3_aa: CASSQLAGGPVEQFF
j_call: TRBJ2-3; d_call: .; clone_size: few; v_call: TRBV7-2; cdr3_nt: TGTGCCAGCAGCCGCGCCGGCTCTAGCACAGATACGCAGTATTTT; cdr3_aa: CASSRAGSSTDTQYF
j_call: TRBJ2-5; d_call: .; clone_size: .; v_call: TRBV9; cdr3_nt: TGTGCCAGCACCGGGACGGAAGAGACCCAGTACTTC; cdr3_aa: CASTGTEETQYF
j_call: TRBJ2-3; d_call: .; clone_size: .; v_call: TRBV20-1; cdr3_nt: TGCAGTGCACCTAGGACAGGGAGGGAGGGTACGCAGTATTTT; cdr3_aa: CSAPRTGREGTQYF
j_call: TRBJ2-7; d_call: .; clone_size: .; v_call: TRBV20-1; cdr3_nt: TGCAGTGCTAGCTCCGAAAGGGGGAGATCCTACGAGCAGTACTTC; cdr3_aa: CSASSERGRSYEQYF
j_call: TRBJ2-5; d_call: TRBD1; clone_size: .; v_call: TRBV5-1; cdr3_nt: TGCGCCAACAGGTCCGGGACAGGGTCCGGAGAGACCCAGTACTTC; cdr3_aa: CANRSGTGSGETQYF
j_call: TRBJ2-7; d_call: TRBD1; clone_size: few; v_call: TRBV2; cdr3_nt: TGTGCCAGCAAAGACGGGACAGCCGCCTACGAGCAGTACTTC; cdr3_aa: CASKDGTAAYEQYF
j_call: TRBJ1-4; d_call: .; clone_size: .; v_call: TRBV14; cdr3_nt: TGTGCCAGCAGCCAGGGAGGTCCTTCGGGAACCCTTGCAACTAATGAAAAACTGTTTTTT; cdr3_aa: CASSQGGPSGTLATNEKLFF
j_call: TRBJ1-1; d_call: TRBD1; clone_size: .; v_call: TRBV7-2; cdr3_nt: TGTGCCAGCAGCTCGACAGGGGGCGCGTGGACTGAAGCTTTCTTT; cdr3_aa: CASSSTGGAWTEAFF
j_call: TRBJ2-2; d_call: TRBD1; clone_size: .; v_call: TRBV5-1; cdr3_nt: TGCGCCAGCAGCTACGGGACAGGTCACGGGGAGCTGTTTTTT; cdr3_aa: CASSYGTGHGELFF
j_call: TRBJ2-3; d_call: .; clone_size: few; v_call: TRBV4-3; cdr3_nt: TGCGCCAGCAGCCAAGGGCTCCTGGAGGGCACAGATACGCAGTATTTT; cdr3_aa: CASSQGLLEGTDTQYF
j_call: TRBJ1-2; d_call: .; clone_size: few; v_call: TRBV7-6; cdr3_nt: TGTGCCAGCAGCTTTGAGAACTTCTATGGCTACACCTTC; cdr3_aa: CASSFENFYGYTF
j_call: TRBJ2-3; d_call: .; clone_size: few; v_call: TRBV20-1; cdr3_nt: TGCAGTGCTAACCAGGCAAGCACAGATACGCAGTATTTT; cdr3_aa: CSANQASTDTQYF
j_call: TRBJ2-5; d_call: TRBD2; clone_size: .; v_call: TRBV4-3; cdr3_nt: TGCGCCAGCAGCCAGGCTTTAGCGGGGGGGCGGGTAGGTGAGACCCAGTACTTC; cdr3_aa: CASSQALAGGRVGETQYF
j_call: TRBJ2-7; d_call: .; clone_size: .; v_call: TRBV27; cdr3_nt: TGTGCCAGCCGATCCTCGGGCTACGAGCAGTACTTC; cdr3_aa: CASRSSGYEQYF
j_call: TRBJ2-7; d_call: .; clone_size: .; v_call: TRBV5-5; cdr3_nt: TGTGCCAGCAGCCCCGACTTGGCGGGGGCTTCCTACGAGCAGTACTTC; cdr3_aa: CASSPDLAGASYEQYF
j_call: TRBJ1-1; d_call: TRBD1; clone_size: .; v_call: TRBV20-1; cdr3_nt: TGCAGTGCCGCCGGACAGGGACGAACTGAAGCTTTCTTT; cdr3_aa: CSAAGQGRTEAFF
j_call: TRBJ2-7; d_call: .; clone_size: few; v_call: TRBV24-1; cdr3_nt: TGTGCCACCAGTGGTGTACTGGTTCGCTACGAGCAGTACTTC; cdr3_aa: CATSGVLVRYEQYF